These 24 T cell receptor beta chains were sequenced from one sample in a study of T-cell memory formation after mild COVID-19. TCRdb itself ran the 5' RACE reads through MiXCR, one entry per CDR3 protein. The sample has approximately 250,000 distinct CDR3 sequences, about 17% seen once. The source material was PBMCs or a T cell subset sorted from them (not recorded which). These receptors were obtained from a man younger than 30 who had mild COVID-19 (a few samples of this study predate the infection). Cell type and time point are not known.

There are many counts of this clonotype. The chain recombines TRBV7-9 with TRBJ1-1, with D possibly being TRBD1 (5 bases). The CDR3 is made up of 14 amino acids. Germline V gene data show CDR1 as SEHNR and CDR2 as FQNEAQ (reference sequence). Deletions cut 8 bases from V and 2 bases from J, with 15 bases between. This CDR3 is CASGWGFVNTEAFF. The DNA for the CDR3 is TGTGCCAGCGGTTGGGGGTTCGTCAACACTGAAGCTTTCTTT.

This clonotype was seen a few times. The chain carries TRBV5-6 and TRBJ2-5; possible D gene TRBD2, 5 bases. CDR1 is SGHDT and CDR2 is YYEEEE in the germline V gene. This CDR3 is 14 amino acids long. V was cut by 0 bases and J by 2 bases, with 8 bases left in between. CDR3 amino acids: CASSLGLPQETQYF. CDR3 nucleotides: TGTGCCAGCAGCTTGGGACTACCGCAAGAGACCCAGTACTTC.

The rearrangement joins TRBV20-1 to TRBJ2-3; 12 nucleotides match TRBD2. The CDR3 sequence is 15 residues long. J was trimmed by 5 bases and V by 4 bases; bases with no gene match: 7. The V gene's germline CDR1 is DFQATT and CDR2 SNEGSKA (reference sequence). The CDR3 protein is CSANPSGGAGDTQYF. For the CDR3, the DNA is TGCAGTGCTAATCCTAGCGGGGGGGCTGGAGATACGCAGTATTTT.

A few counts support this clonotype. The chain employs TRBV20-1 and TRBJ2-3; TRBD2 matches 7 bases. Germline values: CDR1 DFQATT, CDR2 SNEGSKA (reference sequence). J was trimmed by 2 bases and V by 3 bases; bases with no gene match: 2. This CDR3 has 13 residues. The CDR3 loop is CSARGGTTDTQYF. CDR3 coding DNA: TGCAGTGCTAGGGGGGGGACCACAGATACGCAGTATTTT.

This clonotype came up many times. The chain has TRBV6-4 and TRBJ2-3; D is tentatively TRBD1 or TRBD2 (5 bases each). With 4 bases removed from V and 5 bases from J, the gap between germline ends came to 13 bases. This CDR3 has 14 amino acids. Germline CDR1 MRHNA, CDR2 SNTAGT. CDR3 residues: CASSANGARDTQYF. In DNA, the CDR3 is TGTGCCAGCAGTGCAAACGGGGCAAGAGATACGCAGTATTTT.

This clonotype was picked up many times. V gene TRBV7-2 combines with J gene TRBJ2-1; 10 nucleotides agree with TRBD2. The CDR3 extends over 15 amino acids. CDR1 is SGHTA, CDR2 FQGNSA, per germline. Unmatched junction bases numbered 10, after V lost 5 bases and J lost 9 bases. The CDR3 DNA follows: TGTGCCAGCAGCCCACCCCAGCGGGGGGGTATTGAGCAGTTCTTC. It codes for CASSPPQRGGIEQFF.

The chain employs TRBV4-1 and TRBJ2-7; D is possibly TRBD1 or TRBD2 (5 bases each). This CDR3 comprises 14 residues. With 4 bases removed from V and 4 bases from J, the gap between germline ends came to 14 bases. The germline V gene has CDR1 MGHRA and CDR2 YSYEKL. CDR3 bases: TGCGCCAGCAGCCCTCAAGAGGGGACGTACGAGCAGTACTTC. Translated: CASSPQEGTYEQYF.

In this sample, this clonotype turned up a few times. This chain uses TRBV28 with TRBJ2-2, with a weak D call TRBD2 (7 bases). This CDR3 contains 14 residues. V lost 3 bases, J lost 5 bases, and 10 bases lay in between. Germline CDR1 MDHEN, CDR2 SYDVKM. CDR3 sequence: CASSFAGATGELFF. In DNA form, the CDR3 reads TGTGCCAGCAGTTTTGCGGGGGCAACCGGGGAGCTGTTTTTT.

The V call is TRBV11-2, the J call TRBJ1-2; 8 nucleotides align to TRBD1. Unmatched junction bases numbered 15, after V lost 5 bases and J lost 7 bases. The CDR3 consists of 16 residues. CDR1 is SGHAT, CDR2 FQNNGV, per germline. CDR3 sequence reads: CASSPLLRTGRGGYTF. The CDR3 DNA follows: TGTGCCAGCAGCCCACTCCTTCGGACAGGGAGAGGTGGCTACACCTTC.

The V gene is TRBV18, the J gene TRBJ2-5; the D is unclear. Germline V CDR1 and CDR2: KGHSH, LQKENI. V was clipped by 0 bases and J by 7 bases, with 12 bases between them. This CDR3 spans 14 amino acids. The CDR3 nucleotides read TGTGCCAGCTCACCACCCGGCCCCGCGAGGACCCAGTACTTC. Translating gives CASSPPGPARTQYF.

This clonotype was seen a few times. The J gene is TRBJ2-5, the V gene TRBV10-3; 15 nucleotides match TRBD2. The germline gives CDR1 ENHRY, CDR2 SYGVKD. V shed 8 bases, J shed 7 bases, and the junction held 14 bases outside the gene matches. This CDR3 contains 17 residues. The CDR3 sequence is CAIGSAGLAGGHGTQYF. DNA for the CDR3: TGTGCCATCGGATCGGCTGGACTAGCGGGGGGGCACGGGACCCAGTACTTC.

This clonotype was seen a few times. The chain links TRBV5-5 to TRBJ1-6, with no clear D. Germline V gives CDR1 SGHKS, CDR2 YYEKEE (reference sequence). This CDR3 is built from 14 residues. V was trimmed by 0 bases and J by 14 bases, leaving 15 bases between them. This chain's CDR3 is CASSLVGADRALHF. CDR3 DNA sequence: TGTGCCAGCAGCTTGGTCGGCGCCGACCGAGCCCTCCACTTT.

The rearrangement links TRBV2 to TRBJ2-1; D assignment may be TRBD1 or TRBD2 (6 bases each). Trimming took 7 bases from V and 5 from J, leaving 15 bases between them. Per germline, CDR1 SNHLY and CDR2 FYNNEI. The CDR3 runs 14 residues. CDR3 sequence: CASTGAGGNNEQFF. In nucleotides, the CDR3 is TGTGCCAGCACGGGGGCCGGAGGAAACAATGAGCAGTTCTTC.

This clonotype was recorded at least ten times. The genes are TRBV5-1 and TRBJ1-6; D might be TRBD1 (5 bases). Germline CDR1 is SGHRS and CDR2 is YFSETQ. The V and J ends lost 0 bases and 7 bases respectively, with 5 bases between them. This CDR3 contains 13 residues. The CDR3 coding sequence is TGCGCCAGCAGCTTGGGGGGGAATTCACCCCTCCACTTT. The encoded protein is CASSLGGNSPLHF.

This chain's CDR3 is CASSPWDSPPYF. As DNA, the CDR3 is TGTGCCAGCAGCCCATGGGACAGTCCCCCTTACTTC. The chain recombines TRBV7-2 with TRBJ2-5, with 7 bases fitting TRBD1. This CDR3 contains 12 residues. The V gene's germline CDR1 is SGHTA and CDR2 FQGNSA. Germline trimming cut 5 bases from V and 14 bases from J; bases unmatched to any gene: 11.

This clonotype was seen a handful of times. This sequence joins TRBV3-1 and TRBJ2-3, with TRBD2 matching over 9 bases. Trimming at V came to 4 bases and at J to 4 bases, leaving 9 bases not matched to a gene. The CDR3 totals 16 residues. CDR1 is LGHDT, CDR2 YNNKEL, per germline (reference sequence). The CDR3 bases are TGTGCCAGCAGCCCCTGGGGGCGGGGGGGCGCAGATACGCAGTATTTT. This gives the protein CASSPWGRGGADTQYF.

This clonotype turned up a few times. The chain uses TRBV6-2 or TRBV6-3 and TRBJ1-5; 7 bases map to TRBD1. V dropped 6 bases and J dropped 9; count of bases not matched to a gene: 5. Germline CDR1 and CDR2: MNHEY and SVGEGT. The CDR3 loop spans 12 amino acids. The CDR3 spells CASRTGRPPQHF. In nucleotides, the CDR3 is TGTGCCAGCAGGACAGGGAGGCCGCCCCAGCATTTT.

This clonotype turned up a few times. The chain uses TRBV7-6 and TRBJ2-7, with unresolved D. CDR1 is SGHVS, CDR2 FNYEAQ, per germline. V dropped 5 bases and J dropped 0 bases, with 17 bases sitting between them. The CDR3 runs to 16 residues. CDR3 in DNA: TGTGCCAGCAGCCCCCGGGCCGCCACCGCCTCCTACGAGCAGTACTTC. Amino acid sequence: CASSPRAATASYEQYF.

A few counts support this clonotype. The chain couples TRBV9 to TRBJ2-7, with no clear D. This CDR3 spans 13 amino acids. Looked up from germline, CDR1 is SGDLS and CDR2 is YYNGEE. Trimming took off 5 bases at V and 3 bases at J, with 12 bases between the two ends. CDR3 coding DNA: TGTGCCAGCAGTTATGATACCCACTACGAGCAGTACTTC. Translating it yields CASSYDTHYEQYF.

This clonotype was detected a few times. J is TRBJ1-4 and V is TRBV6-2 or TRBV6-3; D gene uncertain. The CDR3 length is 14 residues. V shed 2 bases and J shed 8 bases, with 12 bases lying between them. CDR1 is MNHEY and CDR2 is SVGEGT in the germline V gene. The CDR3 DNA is TGTGCCAGCAGTTACCGGGTCCCGAGCGAAAAACTGTTTTTT. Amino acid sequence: CASSYRVPSEKLFF.

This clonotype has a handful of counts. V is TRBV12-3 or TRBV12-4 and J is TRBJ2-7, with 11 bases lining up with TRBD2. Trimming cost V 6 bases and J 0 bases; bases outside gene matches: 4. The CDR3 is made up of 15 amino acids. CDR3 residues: CASSHTSGGSYEQYF. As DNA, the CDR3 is TGTGCCAGCAGCCATACTAGCGGGGGCTCCTACGAGCAGTACTTC.

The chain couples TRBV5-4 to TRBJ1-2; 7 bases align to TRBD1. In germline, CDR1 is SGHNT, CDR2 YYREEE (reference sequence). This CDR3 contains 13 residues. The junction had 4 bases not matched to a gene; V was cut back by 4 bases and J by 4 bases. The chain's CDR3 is CASSGGQIYGYTF. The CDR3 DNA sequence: TGTGCCAGCAGCGGGGGACAGATCTATGGCTACACCTTC. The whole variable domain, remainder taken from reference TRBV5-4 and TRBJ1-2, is ETGVTQSPTHLIKTRGQQVTLRCSSQSGHNTVSWYQQALGQGPQFIFQYYREEENGRGNFPPRFSGLQFPNYSSELNVNALELDDSALYLCASSGGQIYGYTFGSGTRLTVV.

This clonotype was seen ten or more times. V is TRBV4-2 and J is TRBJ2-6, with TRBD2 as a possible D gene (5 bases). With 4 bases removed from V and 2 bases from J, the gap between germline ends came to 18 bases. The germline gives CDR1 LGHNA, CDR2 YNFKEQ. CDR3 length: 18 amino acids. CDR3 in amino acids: CASSPHTRGITGANVLTF. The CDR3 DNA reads TGTGCCAGCAGCCCGCATACCCGGGGAATTACTGGGGCCAACGTCCTGACTTTC.

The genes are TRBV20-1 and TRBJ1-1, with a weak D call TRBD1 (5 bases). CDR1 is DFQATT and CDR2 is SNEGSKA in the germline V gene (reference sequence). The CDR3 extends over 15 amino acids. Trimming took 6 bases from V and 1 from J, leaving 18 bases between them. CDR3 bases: TGCAGTGCCGGCGAAACGGACACACAGAACACTGAAGCTTTCTTT. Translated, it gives CSAGETDTQNTEAFF.